This passage covers 22 T cell receptor beta chains from one sample sequenced in a study of control samples from healthy donors and cancer patients. The protocol was immunoSEQ multiplex PCR, while the TCRdb copy is restricted to in-frame clones and leaves out a portion. The sample shows some 190,000 clones, roughly nine tenths of them seen only once. The material sequenced was blood. The receptors were gathered from a man aged 25-40 years in good health.

The rearrangement links TRBV14 to TRBJ1-2; D not certain. V lost 2 bases, J lost 3 bases, and 10 bases lay in between. This CDR3 has 14 residues. Germline lookup yields CDR1 SGHDN and CDR2 FVKESK. Written as DNA, the CDR3 is TGTGCCAGCAGCCAAACCCAATCCGACTATGGCTACACCTTC. Translating it yields CASSQTQSDYGYTF.

This chain links TRBV27 with TRBJ1-2, with a possible D match to TRBD1 (5 bases). The germline V gene has CDR1 MNHEY and CDR2 SMNVEV (reference sequence). The V and J ends lost 5 bases and 5 bases respectively, with 15 bases between them. CDR3 length: 14 amino acids. CDR3 sequence: CASSRRETRYGYTF. The DNA of the CDR3 is TGTGCCAGCAGTCGCAGGGAAACGCGATATGGCTACACCTTC.

This chain joins TRBV7-9 and TRBJ1-1, with unresolved D. The CDR3 is 14 residues long. Germline V gene data show CDR1 as SEHNR and CDR2 as FQNEAQ (reference sequence). The V gene lost 7 bases and the J gene lost 1 base, with 13 bases spanning the gap. DNA for the CDR3: TGTGCCAGCACCCAAGGGCAGCAGAACACTGAAGCTTTCTTT. This codes for CASTQGQQNTEAFF.

The chain employs TRBV2 and TRBJ1-4, with 7 bases aligning to TRBD1. The CDR3 sequence is 15 residues long. The V gene's germline CDR1 is SNHLY and CDR2 FYNNEI. The trim removed 6 bases at V and 5 bases at J, leaving 9 bases unmatched. CDR3 in DNA: TGTGCCAGCAGGTCACAGACAGGGCCGAATGAAAAACTGTTTTTT. Translating it yields CASRSQTGPNEKLFF.

This sequence joins TRBV10-3 and TRBJ2-3; 9 bases are a match to TRBD2. Germline V gene sequence: CDR1 ENHRY, CDR2 SYGVKD. The length of the CDR3 is 15 residues. Trimming removed 8 bases from V and 5 bases from J; junction bases left unmatched: 11. This chain's CDR3 is CAISGGGAFRDTQYF. The CDR3 nucleotides read TGTGCCATCTCAGGCGGGGGGGCCTTCAGAGATACGCAGTATTTT.

The chain employs TRBV6-5 and TRBJ1-2; tentatively, D is TRBD1 (5 bases). Looked up from germline, CDR1 is MNHEY and CDR2 is SVGAGI. The CDR3 contains 13 residues. Trimming cost V 6 bases and J 6 bases, with 14 bases left between them. CDR3 bases: TGTGCCAGCAGACAGGTGGATCGGGATGGCTACACCTTC. It codes for CASRQVDRDGYTF.

The V gene is TRBV7-3, the J gene TRBJ2-2; 9 bases map to TRBD1. Germline loops: CDR1 SGHTA, CDR2 FQGTGA. This CDR3 has 16 amino acids. With V trimmed by 2 bases and J by 5 bases, 6 bases remained unmatched. The CDR3, as DNA: TGTGCCAGCAGCTTAGCACAGGGGGCTTTAACCGGGGAGCTGTTTTTT. Residues: CASSLAQGALTGELFF.

The chain employs TRBV5-5 and TRBJ2-7; tentatively, D is TRBD1 (6 bases). The germline V and J ends were trimmed by 4 bases and 4 bases, with 21 bases remaining between them. Germline CDR1 is SGHKS and CDR2 is YYEKEE (reference sequence). The CDR3 has 16 residues. CDR3 amino acids: CASSGRGHPFVYEQYF. Here the CDR3 DNA reads TGTGCCAGCAGCGGCAGGGGACACCCATTTGTGTACGAGCAGTACTTC.

This clone is a singleton in its sample. The chain recombines TRBV7-9 with TRBJ2-7; the D call may be TRBD1 or TRBD2 (5 bases each). Between the trimmed V and J ends, which lost 4 bases and 2 bases, there was a span of 18 bases. The CDR3 runs to 16 residues. Germline values: CDR1 SEHNR, CDR2 FQNEAQ (reference sequence). CDR3 DNA: TGTGCCAGCAGCTCGGATGTTGGGGGTCGGACCTACGAGCAGTACTTC. It specifies CASSSDVGGRTYEQYF.

The genes are TRBV7-9 and TRBJ1-1; tentative D call: TRBD1 (5 bases). Trimming pared 2 bases from V and 6 bases from J, leaving 16 bases between. Germline loops: CDR1 SEHNR, CDR2 FQNEAQ (reference sequence). The CDR3 runs 15 residues. In DNA, the CDR3 is TGTGCCAGCAGCTTATTGGACGGGACTTCCTCTGAAGCTTTCTTT. It translates to CASSLLDGTSSEAFF.

The chain uses TRBV11-3 and TRBJ2-5; perhaps D is TRBD1 or TRBD2 (5 bases each). CDR1 SGHNT and CDR2 YENEEA come from the germline V gene. This CDR3 comprises 16 residues. Trimming stripped 6 bases from V and 5 bases from J, with 22 bases between. The CDR3 nucleotides read TGTGCCAGCAGTTCCAGCGAAGGGGACGCGTGGGAGACCCAGTACTTC. Amino acid sequence: CASSSSEGDAWETQYF.

The J gene is TRBJ2-7, the V gene TRBV10-2; D perhaps matches TRBD2 (5 bases). The CDR3 covers 14 residues. The germline V gene encodes CDR1 WSHSY and CDR2 SAAADI. V lost 4 bases to trimming and J lost 0 bases, with 10 bases between them. The CDR3 here is CASSAGFFSYEQYF. As DNA, the CDR3 is TGCGCCAGCAGTGCGGGGTTTTTCTCCTACGAGCAGTACTTC.

The J gene is TRBJ1-4, the V gene TRBV5-6; D gene ambiguous. Germline V gene lookup returns CDR1 SGHDT and CDR2 YYEEEE. V lost 3 bases, J lost 10 bases, and 10 bases lay in between. CDR3 length equals 12 residues. CDR3 in amino acids: CASSSNEGKLFF. CDR3 bases: TGTGCCAGCAGCTCGAACGAGGGAAAACTGTTTTTT.

This clone came up a few times. V and J are TRBV4-1 and TRBJ2-7; 7 bases agree with TRBD1. J lost 4 bases, V lost 3 bases, and 9 bases had no gene match. The germline CDR1 and CDR2 sequences are MGHRA and YSYEKL. The CDR3 extends over 15 amino acids. The CDR3 loop reads CASSQTNTGAYEQYF. The CDR3 DNA reads as TGCGCCAGCAGCCAGACGAATACAGGGGCATACGAGCAGTACTTC.

This sequence joins TRBV7-2 and TRBJ2-1; 9 bases align to TRBD2. Germline V gene sequence: CDR1 SGHTA, CDR2 FQGNSA. The CDR3 extends over 15 amino acids. V was clipped by 5 bases and J by 8 bases; unmatched bases: 10. The CDR3 region has the DNA TGTGCCAGCAGCCCAGCTAGCGGGGTTTGGCATGAGCAGTTCTTC. This codes for CASSPASGVWHEQFF.

On this clone: In the same sample, other DNA sequences code for this CDR3. The chain has TRBV5-1 and TRBJ1-5; 7 nucleotides align to TRBD1. The trim removed 0 bases at V and 7 bases at J, leaving 4 bases unmatched. This CDR3 is 14 amino acids long. From germline, CDR1 is SGHRS and CDR2 YFSETQ. CDR3 protein: CASSLGQGGQPQHF. CDR3 sequence (DNA): TGCGCCAGCAGCTTGGGACAGGGTGGCCAGCCCCAGCATTTT. Supplemented by reference TRBV5-1 and TRBJ1-5, the full variable domain reads KAGVTQTPRYLIKTRGQQVTLSCSPISGHRSVSWYQQTPGQGLQFLFEYFSETQRNKGNFPGRFSGRQFSNSRSEMNVSTLELGDSALYLCASSLGQGGQPQHFGDGTRLSIL.

V is TRBV19 and J is TRBJ2-1; 7 positions match TRBD1. V shed 4 bases, J shed 7 bases, and the junction held 7 bases outside the gene matches. Germline assignment: CDR1 LNHDA and CDR2 SQIVND (reference sequence). The CDR3 contains 14 residues. The CDR3 nucleotides are TGTGCCAGTAGTACCCGCTCGACAGGGAATGAGCAGTTCTTC. Its translation: CASSTRSTGNEQFF.

This clone has a handful of counts. The V gene is TRBV11-3, the J gene TRBJ2-2; D might be TRBD2 (5 bases). CDR3 length: 15 amino acids. Deletions cut 5 bases from V and 3 bases from J, with 13 bases between. From germline, CDR1 is SGHNT and CDR2 YENEEA. The CDR3, as DNA: TGTGCCAGCAGCCCCCGGGGTATGGACACCGGGGAGCTGTTTTTT. Its protein product is CASSPRGMDTGELFF.

V usage is TRBV10-1 and J usage is TRBJ2-1; TRBD1 matches at 9 bases. The CDR3 is made up of 14 amino acids. CDR1 and CDR2 (germline): WNHNN, SYGVQD (reference sequence). V was pared by 5 bases and J by 2 bases, with 1 base of the junction left unmatched. The CDR3 DNA reads TGCGCCAGCAGTAGGGACAGGGCCTACAATGAGCAGTTCTTC. It specifies CASSRDRAYNEQFF.

The V call is TRBV19, the J call TRBJ2-2, with TRBD1 matching 10 bases. The CDR3 contains 16 residues. Germline CDR1 reads LNHDA; CDR2 reads SQIVND (reference sequence). V trimming: 0 bases; J trimming: 5 bases; junction bases outside the gene matches: 3. The CDR3 here is CASSIEGTGVTGELFF. DNA for the CDR3: TGTGCCAGTAGTATAGAGGGGACAGGGGTTACCGGGGAGCTGTTTTTT.

V is TRBV5-5 and J is TRBJ1-1; a weak D match, TRBD1 (5 bases). The CDR3 runs to 14 residues. Germline assignment: CDR1 SGHKS and CDR2 YYEKEE (reference sequence). V lost 1 base, J lost 5 bases, and 12 bases lay in between. The CDR3 reads CASSLFQGLTEAFF. The CDR3, as DNA: TGTGCCAGCAGCTTGTTTCAGGGCTTGACTGAAGCTTTCTTT.

V gene TRBV7-9 combines with J gene TRBJ1-1; no firm D call. Germline assignment: CDR1 SEHNR and CDR2 FQNEAQ (reference sequence). There are 15 residues in the CDR3. V dropped 6 bases and J dropped 1 base, with 15 bases sitting between them. CDR3 protein: CASRHTREPNTEAFF. CDR3 DNA: TGTGCCAGCAGGCATACTCGGGAGCCGAACACTGAAGCTTTCTTT.